Listed here are 2 T cell receptor beta chains from one sample, sequenced in a study of blood T cell repertoires in COVID-19. Assay: immunoSEQ multiplex PCR; the TCRdb copy retains only in-frame clones and omits some. Here the sample spans 35,000 to 50,000 clones, around 82% being singletons. Sequenced input: peripheral blood. The source is a human donor in a cohort sampled during active COVID-19.

This clone was counted once. The rearrangement links TRBV2 to TRBJ1-3; D is undetermined. This CDR3 region has 15 residues. The V gene's germline CDR1 is SNHLY and CDR2 FYNNEI. Trimming took off 7 bases at V and 4 bases at J, with 17 bases between the two ends. The CDR3 DNA reads TGTGCCAGCAAGGTCGAGGGAAGTTCCGGAAACACCATATATTTT. Protein product: CASKVEGSSGNTIYF.

This clone was detected a few times. The chain joins TRBV5-4 to TRBJ1-1; no clear D gene. This CDR3 is 15 amino acids long. Per the germline V gene, CDR1 is SGHNT and CDR2 is YYREEE (reference sequence). V dropped 3 bases and J dropped 7 bases, with 19 bases sitting between them. For the CDR3, the DNA is TGTGCCAGCAGCTCGGGCGGGAGTAGGACCTTTGAAGCTTTCTTT. Translation gives CASSSGGSRTFEAFF. Variable domain in full (rest from reference TRBV5-4 and TRBJ1-1): ETGVTQSPTHLIKTRGQQVTLRCSSQSGHNTVSWYQQALGQGPQFIFQYYREEENGRGNFPPRFSGLQFPNYSSELNVNALELDDSALYLCASSSGGSRTFEAFFGQGTRLTVV.